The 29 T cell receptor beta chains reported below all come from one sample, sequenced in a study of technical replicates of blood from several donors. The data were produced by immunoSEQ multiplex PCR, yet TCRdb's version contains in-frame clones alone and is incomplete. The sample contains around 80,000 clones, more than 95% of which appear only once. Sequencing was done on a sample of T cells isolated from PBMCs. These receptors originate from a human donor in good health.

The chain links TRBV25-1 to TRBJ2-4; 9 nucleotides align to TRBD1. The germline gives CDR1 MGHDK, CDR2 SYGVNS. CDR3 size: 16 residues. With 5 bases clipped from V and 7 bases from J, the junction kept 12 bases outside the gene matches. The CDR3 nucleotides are TGTGCCAGCAGTAAGGGAGGGACAGGGATATTGAACATTCAGTACTTC. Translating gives CASSKGGTGILNIQYF.

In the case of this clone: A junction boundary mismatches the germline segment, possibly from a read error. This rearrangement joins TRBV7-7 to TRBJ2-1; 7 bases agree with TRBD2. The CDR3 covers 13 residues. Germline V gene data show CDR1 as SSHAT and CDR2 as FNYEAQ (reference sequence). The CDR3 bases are TGTGCTAGCAGCGCCGGGGGGTACAATGAGCAGTTCTTC. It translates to CASSAGGYNEQFF. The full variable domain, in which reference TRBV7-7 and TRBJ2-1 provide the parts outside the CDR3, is GAGVSQSPRYKVTKRGQDVTLRCDPISSHATLYWYQQALGQGPEFLTYFNYEAQPDKSGLPSDRFSAERPEGSISTLTIQRTEQRDSAMYRCASSAGGYNEQFFGPGTRLTVL.

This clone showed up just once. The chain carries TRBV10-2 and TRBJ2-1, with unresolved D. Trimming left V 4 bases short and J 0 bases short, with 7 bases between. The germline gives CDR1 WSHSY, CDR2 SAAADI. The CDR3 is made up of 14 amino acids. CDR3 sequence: CASSATFSYNEQFF. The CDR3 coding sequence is TGCGCCAGCAGTGCTACTTTCTCCTACAATGAGCAGTTCTTC.

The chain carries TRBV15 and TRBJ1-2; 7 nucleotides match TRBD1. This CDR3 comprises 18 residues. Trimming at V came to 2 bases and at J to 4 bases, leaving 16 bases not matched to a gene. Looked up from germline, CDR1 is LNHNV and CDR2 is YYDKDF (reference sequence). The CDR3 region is CATSRHNITTGEIYGYTF. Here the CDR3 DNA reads TGTGCCACCAGCAGACATAACATTACTACAGGGGAAATCTATGGCTACACCTTC. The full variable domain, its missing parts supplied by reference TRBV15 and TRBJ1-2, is DAMVIQNPRYQVTQFGKPVTLSCSQTLNHNVMYWYQQKSSQAPKLLFHYYDKDFNNEADTPDNFQSRRPNTSFCFLDIRSPGLGDTAMYLCATSRHNITTGEIYGYTFGSGTRLTVV.

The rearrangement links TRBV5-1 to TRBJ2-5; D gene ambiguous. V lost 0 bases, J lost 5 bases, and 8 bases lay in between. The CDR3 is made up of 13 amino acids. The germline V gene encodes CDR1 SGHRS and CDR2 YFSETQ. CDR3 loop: CASSLGIGETQYF. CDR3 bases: TGCGCCAGCAGCTTGGGTATCGGTGAGACCCAGTACTTC.

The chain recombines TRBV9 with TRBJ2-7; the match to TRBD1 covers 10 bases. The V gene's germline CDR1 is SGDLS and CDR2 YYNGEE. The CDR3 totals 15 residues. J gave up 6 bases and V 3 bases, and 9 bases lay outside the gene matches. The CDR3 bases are TGTGCCAGCAGCGCCACCGGGACAGGGGCGTTCGAGCAGTACTTC. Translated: CASSATGTGAFEQYF.

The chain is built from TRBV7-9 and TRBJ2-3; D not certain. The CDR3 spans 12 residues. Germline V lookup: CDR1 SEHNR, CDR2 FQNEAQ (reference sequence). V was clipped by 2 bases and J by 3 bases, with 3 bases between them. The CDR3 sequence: CASSLQTDTQYF. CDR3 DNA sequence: TGTGCCAGCAGCTTACAGACAGATACGCAGTATTTT.

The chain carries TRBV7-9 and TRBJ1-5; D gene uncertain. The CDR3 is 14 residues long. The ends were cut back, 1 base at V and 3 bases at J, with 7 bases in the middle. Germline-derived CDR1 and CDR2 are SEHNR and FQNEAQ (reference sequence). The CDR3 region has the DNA TGTGCCAGCAGCTTAGAACAGAACAATCAGCCCCAGCATTTT. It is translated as CASSLEQNNQPQHF.

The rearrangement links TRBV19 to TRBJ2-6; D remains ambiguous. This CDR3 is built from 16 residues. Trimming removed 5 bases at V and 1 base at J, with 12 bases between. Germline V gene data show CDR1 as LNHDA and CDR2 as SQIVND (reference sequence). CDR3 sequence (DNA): TGTGCCAGTAGTCGAATAAGAGATTCTGGGGCCAACGTCCTGACTTTC. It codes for CASSRIRDSGANVLTF.

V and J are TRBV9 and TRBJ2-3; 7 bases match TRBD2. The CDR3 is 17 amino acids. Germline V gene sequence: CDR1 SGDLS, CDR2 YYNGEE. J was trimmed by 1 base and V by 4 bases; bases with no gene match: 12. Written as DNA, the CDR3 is TGTGCCAGCAGCCCTCAACTTGGACTAGTTGGCACAGATACGCAGTATTTT. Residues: CASSPQLGLVGTDTQYF.

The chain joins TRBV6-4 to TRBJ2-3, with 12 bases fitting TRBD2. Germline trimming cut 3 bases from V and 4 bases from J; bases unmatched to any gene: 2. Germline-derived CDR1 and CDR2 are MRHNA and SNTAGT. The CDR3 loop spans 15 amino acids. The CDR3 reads CASSETSGSADTQYF. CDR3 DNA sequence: TGTGCCAGCAGTGAGACTAGCGGGAGTGCAGATACGCAGTATTTT.

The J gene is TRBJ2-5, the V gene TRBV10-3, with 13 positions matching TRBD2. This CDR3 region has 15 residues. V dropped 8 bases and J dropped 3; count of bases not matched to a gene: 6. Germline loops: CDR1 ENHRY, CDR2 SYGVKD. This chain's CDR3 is CAIGGGLAGEETQYF. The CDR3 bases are TGTGCCATCGGGGGCGGACTAGCGGGAGAAGAGACCCAGTACTTC.

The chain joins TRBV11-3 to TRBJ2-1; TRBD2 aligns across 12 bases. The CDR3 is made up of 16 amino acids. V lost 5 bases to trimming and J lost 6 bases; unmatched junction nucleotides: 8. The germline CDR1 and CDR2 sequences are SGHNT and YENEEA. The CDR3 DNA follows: TGTGCCAGCAGCCCCCTTGGACTAGCGGGGAGCAATGAGCAGTTCTTC. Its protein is CASSPLGLAGSNEQFF. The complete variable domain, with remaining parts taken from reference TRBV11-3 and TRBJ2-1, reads EAGVVQSPRYKIIEKKQPVAFWCNPISGHNTLYWYLQNLGQGPELLIRYENEEAVDDSQLPKDRFSAERLKGVDSTLKIQPAELGDSAVYLCASSPLGLAGSNEQFFGPGTRLTVL.

This chain's CDR3 is CASSPLVAYEQYF. The CDR3 coding sequence is TGCGCCAGCAGCCCACTAGTAGCCTACGAGCAGTACTTC. The rearrangement joins TRBV5-1 to TRBJ2-7; D may be TRBD2 (5 bases). Germline V lookup: CDR1 SGHRS, CDR2 YFSETQ. V was cut by 4 bases and J by 2 bases, with 10 bases left in between. The CDR3 has 13 residues.

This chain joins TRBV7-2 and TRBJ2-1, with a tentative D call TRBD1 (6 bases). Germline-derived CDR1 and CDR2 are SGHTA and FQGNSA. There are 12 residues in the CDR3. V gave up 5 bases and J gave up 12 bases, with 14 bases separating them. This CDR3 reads CASSANREWQFF. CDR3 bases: TGTGCCAGCAGCGCCAACAGGGAGTGGCAGTTCTTC.

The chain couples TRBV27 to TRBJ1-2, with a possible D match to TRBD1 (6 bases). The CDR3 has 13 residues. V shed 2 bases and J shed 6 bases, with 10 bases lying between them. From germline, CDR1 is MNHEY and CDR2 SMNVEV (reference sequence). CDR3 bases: TGTGCCAGCAGTTTAGCCCACAGGGATGGCTACACCTTC. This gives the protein CASSLAHRDGYTF.

CDR3 coding DNA: TGTGCCAGCAGCTACTTGCGGGACAGTCACAATGAGCAGTTCTTC. Residues: CASSYLRDSHNEQFF. The chain is built from TRBV7-8 and TRBJ2-1; D might be TRBD1 (7 bases). The CDR3 length is 15 residues. V gave up 4 bases and J gave up 5 bases, with 15 bases separating them. Germline V gene lookup returns CDR1 SGHVS and CDR2 FQNEAQ. Complete variable domain (other parts from reference TRBV7-8 and TRBJ2-1): GAGVSQSPRYKVAKRGQDVALRCDPISGHVSLFWYQQALGQGPEFLTYFQNEAQLDKSGLPSDRFFAERPEGSVSTLKIQRTQQEDSAVYLCASSYLRDSHNEQFFGPGTRLTVL.

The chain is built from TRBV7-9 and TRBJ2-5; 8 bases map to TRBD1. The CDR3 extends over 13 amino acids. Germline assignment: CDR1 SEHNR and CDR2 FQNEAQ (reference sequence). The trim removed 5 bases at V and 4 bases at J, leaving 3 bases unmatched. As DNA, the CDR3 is TGTGCCAGCAGCGGACAGGGTCGAGAGACCCAGTACTTC. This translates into CASSGQGRETQYF.

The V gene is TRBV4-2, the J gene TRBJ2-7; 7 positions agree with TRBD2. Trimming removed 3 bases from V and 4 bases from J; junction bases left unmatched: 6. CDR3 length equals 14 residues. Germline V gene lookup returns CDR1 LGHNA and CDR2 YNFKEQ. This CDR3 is CASSQGREPYEQYF. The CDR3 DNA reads TGTGCCAGCAGCCAGGGGCGGGAGCCATACGAGCAGTACTTC.

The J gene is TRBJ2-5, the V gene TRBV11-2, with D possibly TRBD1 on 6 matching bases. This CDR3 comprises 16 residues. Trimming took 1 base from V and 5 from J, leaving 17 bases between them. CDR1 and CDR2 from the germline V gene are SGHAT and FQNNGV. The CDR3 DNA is TGTGCCAGCAGCTTAGTTCAGACAGGTCTTGCTGAGACCCAGTACTTC. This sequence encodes CASSLVQTGLAETQYF.

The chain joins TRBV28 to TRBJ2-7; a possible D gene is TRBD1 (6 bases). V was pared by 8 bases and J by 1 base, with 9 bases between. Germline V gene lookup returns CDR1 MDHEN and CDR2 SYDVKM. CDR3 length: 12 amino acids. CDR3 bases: TGTGCCAGCCGGGACATTTCCTACGAGCAGTACTTC. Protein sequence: CASRDISYEQYF.

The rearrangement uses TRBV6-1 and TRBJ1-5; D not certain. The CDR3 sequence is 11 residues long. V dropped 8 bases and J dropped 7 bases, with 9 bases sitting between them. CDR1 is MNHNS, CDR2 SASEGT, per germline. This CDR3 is CASGRGQPQHF. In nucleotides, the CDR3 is TGTGCCAGCGGGCGGGGACAGCCCCAGCATTTT.

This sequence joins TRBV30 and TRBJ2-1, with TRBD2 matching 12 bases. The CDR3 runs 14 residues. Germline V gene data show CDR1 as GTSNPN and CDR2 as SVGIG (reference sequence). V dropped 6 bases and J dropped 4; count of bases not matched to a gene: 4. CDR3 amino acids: CACRLAGDYNEQFF. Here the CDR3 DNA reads TGTGCCTGTAGACTAGCGGGGGATTACAATGAGCAGTTCTTC.

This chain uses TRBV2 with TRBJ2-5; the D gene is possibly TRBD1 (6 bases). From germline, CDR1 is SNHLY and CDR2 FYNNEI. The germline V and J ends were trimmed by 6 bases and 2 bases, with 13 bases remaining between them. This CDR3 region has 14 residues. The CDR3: CASRNRDKQETQYF. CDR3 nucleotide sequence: TGTGCCAGCAGAAACCGGGACAAACAAGAGACCCAGTACTTC.

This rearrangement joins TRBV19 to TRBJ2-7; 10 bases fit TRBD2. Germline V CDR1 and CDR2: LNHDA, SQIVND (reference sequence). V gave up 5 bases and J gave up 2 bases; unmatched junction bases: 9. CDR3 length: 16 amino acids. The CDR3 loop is CASSAKTSGLPYEQYF. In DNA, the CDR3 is TGTGCCAGTAGTGCAAAGACTAGCGGGCTACCCTACGAGCAGTACTTC.

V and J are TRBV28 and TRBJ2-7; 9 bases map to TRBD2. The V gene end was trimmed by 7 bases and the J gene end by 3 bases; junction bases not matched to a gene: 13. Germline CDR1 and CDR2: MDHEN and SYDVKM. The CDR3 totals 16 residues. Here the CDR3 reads CASTDRLAGKRYEQYF. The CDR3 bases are TGTGCCAGCACCGACCGCCTAGCGGGAAAGCGCTACGAGCAGTACTTC. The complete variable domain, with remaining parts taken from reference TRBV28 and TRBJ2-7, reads DVKVTQSSRYLVKRTGEKVFLECVQDMDHENMFWYRQDPGLGLRLIYFSYDVKMKEKGDIPEGYSVSREKKERFSLILESASTNQTSMYLCASTDRLAGKRYEQYFGPGTRLTVT.

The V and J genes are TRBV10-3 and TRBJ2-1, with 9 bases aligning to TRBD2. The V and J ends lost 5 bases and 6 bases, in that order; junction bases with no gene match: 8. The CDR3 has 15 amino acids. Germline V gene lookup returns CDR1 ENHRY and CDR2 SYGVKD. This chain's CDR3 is CAISRSGSNGNEQFF. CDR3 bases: TGTGCCATCAGTCGTAGCGGGAGTAACGGCAATGAGCAGTTCTTC.

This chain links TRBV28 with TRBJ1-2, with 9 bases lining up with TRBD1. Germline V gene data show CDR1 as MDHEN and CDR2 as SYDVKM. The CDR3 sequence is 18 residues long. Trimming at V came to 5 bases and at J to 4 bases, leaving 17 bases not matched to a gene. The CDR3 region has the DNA TGTGCCAGCAGTCCACAAGGTCTTATTCCGGGACAGGGCTATGGCTACACCTTC. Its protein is CASSPQGLIPGQGYGYTF.

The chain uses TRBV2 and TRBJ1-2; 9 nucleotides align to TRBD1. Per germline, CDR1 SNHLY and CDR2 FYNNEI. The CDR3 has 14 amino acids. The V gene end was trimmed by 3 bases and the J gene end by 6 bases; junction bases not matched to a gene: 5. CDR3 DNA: TGTGCCAGCAGTGACGGGACAGGGTACAATGGCTACACCTTC. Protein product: CASSDGTGYNGYTF.